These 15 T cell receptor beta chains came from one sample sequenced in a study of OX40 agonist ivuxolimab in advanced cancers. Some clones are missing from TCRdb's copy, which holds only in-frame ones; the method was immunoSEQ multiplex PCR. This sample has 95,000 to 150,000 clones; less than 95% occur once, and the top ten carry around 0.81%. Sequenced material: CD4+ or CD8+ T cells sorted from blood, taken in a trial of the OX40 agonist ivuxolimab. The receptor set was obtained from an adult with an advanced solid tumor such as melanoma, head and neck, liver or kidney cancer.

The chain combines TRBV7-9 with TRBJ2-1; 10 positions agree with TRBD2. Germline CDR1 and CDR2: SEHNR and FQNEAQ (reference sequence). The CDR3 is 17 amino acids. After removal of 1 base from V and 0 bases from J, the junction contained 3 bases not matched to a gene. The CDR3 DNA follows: TGTGCCAGCAGCTTAGGGGCTAGCGGGAGCTCCTACAATGAGCAGTTCTTC. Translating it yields CASSLGASGSSYNEQFF.

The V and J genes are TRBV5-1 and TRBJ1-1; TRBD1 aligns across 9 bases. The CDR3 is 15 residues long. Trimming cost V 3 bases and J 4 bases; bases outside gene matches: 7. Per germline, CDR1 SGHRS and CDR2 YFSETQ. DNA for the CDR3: TGCGCCAGCAGCTCCTTGGGACAGGGTGGCACTGAAGCTTTCTTT. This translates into CASSSLGQGGTEAFF.

CDR3 residues: CASSRDREETQYF. In DNA, the CDR3 is TGTGCCAGCAGCCGCGACAGGGAGGAGACCCAGTACTTC. The chain joins TRBV7-8 to TRBJ2-5, with 7 nucleotides matching TRBD1. J gave up 5 bases and V 5 bases, and 5 bases lay outside the gene matches. Germline lookup yields CDR1 SGHVS and CDR2 FQNEAQ. The CDR3 covers 13 residues.

CDR3 amino acids: CAISESRGVVGNQPQHF. The CDR3, as DNA: TGTGCCATCAGTGAGTCGAGAGGGGTCGTTGGCAATCAGCCCCAGCATTTT. This sequence joins TRBV10-3 and TRBJ1-5; D might be TRBD1 (5 bases). From germline, CDR1 is ENHRY and CDR2 SYGVKD. The CDR3 is 17 residues long. V was clipped by 0 bases and J by 2 bases, with 14 bases between them.

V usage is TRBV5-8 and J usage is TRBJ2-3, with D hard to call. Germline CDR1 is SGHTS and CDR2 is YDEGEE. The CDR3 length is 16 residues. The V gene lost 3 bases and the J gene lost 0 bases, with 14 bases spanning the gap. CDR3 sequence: CASSSRTYLSTDTQYF. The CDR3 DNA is TGTGCCAGCAGCTCCCGGACGTATCTGAGCACAGATACGCAGTATTTT.

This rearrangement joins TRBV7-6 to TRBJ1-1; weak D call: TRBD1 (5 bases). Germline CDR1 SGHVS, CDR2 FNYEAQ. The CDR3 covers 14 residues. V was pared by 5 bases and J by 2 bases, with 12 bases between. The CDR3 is CASSRPGANTEAFF. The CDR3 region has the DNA TGTGCCAGCAGCCGCCCCGGGGCTAACACTGAAGCTTTCTTT.

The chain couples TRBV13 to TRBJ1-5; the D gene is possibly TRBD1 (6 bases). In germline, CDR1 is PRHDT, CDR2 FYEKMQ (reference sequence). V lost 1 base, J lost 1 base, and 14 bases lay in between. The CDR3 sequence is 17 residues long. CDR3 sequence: CASSLASGGLSNQPQHF. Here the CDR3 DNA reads TGTGCCAGCAGCTTAGCTTCCGGGGGGCTGAGCAATCAGCCCCAGCATTTT.

The CDR3 protein is CASSAPWGRPGSEKLFF. CDR3 sequence (DNA): TGCGCCAGCAGCGCGCCATGGGGCCGACCCGGGTCTGAAAAACTGTTTTTT. The V gene is TRBV5-1, the J gene TRBJ1-4; the D gene is possibly TRBD1 (5 bases). The CDR3 is 17 amino acids. Trimming pared 4 bases from V and 7 bases from J, leaving 23 bases between. Per germline, CDR1 SGHRS and CDR2 YFSETQ.

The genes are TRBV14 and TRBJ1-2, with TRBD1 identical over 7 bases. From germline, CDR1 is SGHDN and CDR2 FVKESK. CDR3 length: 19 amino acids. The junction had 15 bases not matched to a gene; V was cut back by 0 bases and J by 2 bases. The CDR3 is CASSQDGWSPRTGNYGYTF. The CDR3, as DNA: TGTGCCAGCAGCCAAGATGGATGGTCACCTCGGACAGGAAACTATGGCTACACCTTC.

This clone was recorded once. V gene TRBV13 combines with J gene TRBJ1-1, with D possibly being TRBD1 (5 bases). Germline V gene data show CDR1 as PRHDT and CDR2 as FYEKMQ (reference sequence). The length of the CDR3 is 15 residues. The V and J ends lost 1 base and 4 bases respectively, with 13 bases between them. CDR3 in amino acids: CASSLEEGFGTEAFF. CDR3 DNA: TGTGCCAGCAGCTTAGAGGAGGGGTTCGGCACTGAAGCTTTCTTT.

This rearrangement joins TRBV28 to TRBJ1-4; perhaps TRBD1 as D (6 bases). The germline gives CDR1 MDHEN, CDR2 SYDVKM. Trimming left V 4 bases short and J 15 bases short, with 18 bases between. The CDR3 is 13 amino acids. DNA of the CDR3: TGTGCCAGCAGTTCCTCAGACAGGACCACTTTGTTTTTT. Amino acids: CASSSSDRTTLFF.

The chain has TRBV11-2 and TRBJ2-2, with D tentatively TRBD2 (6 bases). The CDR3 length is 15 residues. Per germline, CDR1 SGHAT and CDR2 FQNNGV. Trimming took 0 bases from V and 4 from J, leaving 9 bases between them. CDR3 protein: CASSLEGGPTGELFF. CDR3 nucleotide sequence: TGTGCCAGCAGCTTAGAGGGGGGACCCACCGGGGAGCTGTTTTTT. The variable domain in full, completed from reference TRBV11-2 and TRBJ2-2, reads EAGVAQSPRYKIIEKRQSVAFWCNPISGHATLYWYQQILGQGPKLLIQFQNNGVVDDSQLPKDRFSAERLKGVDSTLKIQPAKLEDSAVYLCASSLEGGPTGELFFGEGSRLTVL.

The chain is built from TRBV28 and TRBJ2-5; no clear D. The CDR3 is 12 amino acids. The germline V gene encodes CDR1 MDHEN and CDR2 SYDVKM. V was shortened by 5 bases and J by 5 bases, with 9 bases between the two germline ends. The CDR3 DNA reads TGTGCCAGCAGTCCCAACTTTGAGACCCAGTACTTC. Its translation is CASSPNFETQYF. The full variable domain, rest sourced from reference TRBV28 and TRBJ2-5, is DVKVTQSSRYLVKRTGEKVFLECVQDMDHENMFWYRQDPGLGLRLIYFSYDVKMKEKGDIPEGYSVSREKKERFSLILESASTNQTSMYLCASSPNFETQYFGPGTRLLVL.

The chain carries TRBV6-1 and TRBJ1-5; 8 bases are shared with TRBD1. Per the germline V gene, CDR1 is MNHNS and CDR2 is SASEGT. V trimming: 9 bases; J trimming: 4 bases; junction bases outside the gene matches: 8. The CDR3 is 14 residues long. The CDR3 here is CASTPGQENQPQHF. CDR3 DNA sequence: TGTGCCAGTACACCGGGACAGGAAAATCAGCCCCAGCATTTT.

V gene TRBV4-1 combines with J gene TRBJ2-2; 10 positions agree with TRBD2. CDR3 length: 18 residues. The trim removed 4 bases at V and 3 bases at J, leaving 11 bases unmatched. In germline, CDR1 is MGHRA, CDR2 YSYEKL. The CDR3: CASSRTEELAGYTGELFF. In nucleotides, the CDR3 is TGCGCCAGCAGCCGGACAGAAGAACTAGCGGGATACACCGGGGAGCTGTTTTTT.